The T cell receptor (beta chain) under discussion was sequenced for a study of cytomegalovirus exposure and HLA in healthy donors. Study-wide results and caveats: Certain sequence variants were highly shared and formed a cluster, and this cluster was likely a sequencing artifact.

The V gene end was trimmed by 7 bases and the J gene end by 5 bases; junction bases not matched to a gene: 15. Looked up from germline, CDR1 is SGDLS and CDR2 is YYNGEE. This CDR3 region has 17 residues. The donors comprised healthy bone marrow donors. A remark on this clone: Its antigen remains unknown.

PCR amplification relied on 60 Vbeta primers (plus 13 Jbeta primers). The table came from immunoSEQ multiplex PCR; TCRdb's copy has only in-frame clones and leaves some out. Of roughly 170,000 clones listed, about 79% were seen once; the top ten hold approximately 1.2%. The chain is built from TRBV9 and TRBJ2-5; 12 bases match TRBD2. Source material: PBMCs. The clonotype comes from a girl aged 2 to 9 in good health and CMV-seropositive. The CDR3 is CASGRTSGKGWMETQYF. In DNA, the CDR3 is TGTGCCAGCGGCCGGACTAGCGGGAAGGGTTGGATGGAGACCCAGTACTTC.